This T cell receptor (beta chain) is drawn from a study of T cells in Graves' hyperthyroidism and ophthalmopathy. Whole-study findings and limits: In blood, most of the thyroid clonotypes expanded above 0.001 were also present. Stable hyperthyroidism was told apart from ophthalmopathy by a model built on 13 V-J features.

This clonotype has ten or more counts. Its antigen is not known. Graves' hyperthyroidism was deemed stable given no ophthalmopathy progression within 18 months. Over 9 ml of fresh peripheral blood supplied the PBMCs. Amplification yielded TCR beta CDR3 regions, with RNA transcripts as the source. Researchers ran a first-round RT-PCR on the TCR CDR3 using the HTBI primer set. A single record per CDR3 protein comes from TCRdb applying MiXCR to the multiplex PCR reads. Of about 720,000 distinct CDR3 sequences in the sample, 16% were seen once. The CDR3 is 14 amino acids. J gave up 3 bases and V 5 bases, and 1 base lay outside the gene matches. CDR1 and CDR2 from the germline V gene are MDHEN and SYDVKM.

Sequencing was performed on blood. The sequence derives from a man between 18 and 29 years old with Graves' hyperthyroidism. The rearrangement uses TRBV28 and TRBJ2-2; the match to TRBD2 covers 9 bases. In DNA form, the CDR3 reads TGTGCCAGCAGTCGACTAGCGGACACCGGGGAGCTGTTTTTT. This translates into CASSRLADTGELFF.